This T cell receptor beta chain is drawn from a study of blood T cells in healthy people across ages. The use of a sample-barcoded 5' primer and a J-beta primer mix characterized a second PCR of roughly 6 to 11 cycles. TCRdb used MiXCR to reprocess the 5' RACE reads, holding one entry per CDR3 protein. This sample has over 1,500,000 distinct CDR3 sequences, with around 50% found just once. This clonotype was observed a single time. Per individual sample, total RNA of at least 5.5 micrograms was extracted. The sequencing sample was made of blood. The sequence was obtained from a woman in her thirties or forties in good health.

The CDR3 sequence is CASSVDFRADTQYF. CDR3 nucleotide sequence: TGTGCCAGCAGCGTAGATTTCAGAGCAGATACGCAGTATTTT. The gene calls are TRBV9 and TRBJ2-3; D gene uncertain. Germline-derived CDR1 and CDR2 are SGDLS and YYNGEE. This CDR3 is 14 amino acids long. Trimming took 0 bases from V and 4 from J, leaving 9 bases between them.